These 19 T cell receptor beta chains were all obtained from the same sample, sequenced in a study of beta chain features in type 1 diabetes. The study reverse transcribed the entire isolated RNA, so it sequenced expressed TCRB transcripts. The protocol was immunoSEQ multiplex PCR, while the TCRdb copy is restricted to in-frame clones and leaves out a portion. The repertoire consists of 430,000 or so clones, with 9.5% to 12% occurring once and the leading ten covering 0.045% to 0.06%. Sequenced: naive CD4+ T cells from blood. The source is a woman under 30 in good health.

The V gene is TRBV4-3, the J gene TRBJ1-2; unclear D gene. The CDR3 is 14 amino acids. Trimming removed 1 base at V and 2 bases at J, with 8 bases between. The germline gives CDR1 LGHNA, CDR2 YSLEER. The CDR3 DNA is TGCGCCAGCAGCCAAGGGTCGCACAACTATGGCTACACCTTC. It specifies CASSQGSHNYGYTF.

The chain is built from TRBV2 and TRBJ1-2, with D hard to call. Per germline, CDR1 SNHLY and CDR2 FYNNEI. There are 13 residues in the CDR3. The V gene lost 6 bases and the J gene lost 8 bases, with 16 bases spanning the gap. The CDR3 DNA sequence: TGTGCCAGCAGGACTATTCGCCCGGACGGCTACACCTTC. Translation gives CASRTIRPDGYTF.

The chain is built from TRBV2 and TRBJ1-5, with D possibly being TRBD1 (5 bases). In germline, CDR1 is SNHLY, CDR2 FYNNEI. V gave up 7 bases and J gave up 7 bases, with 17 bases separating them. The CDR3 length is 14 residues. In nucleotides, the CDR3 is TGTGCCAGCACCCTGCGGTTATGGGGGCAGCCCCAGCATTTT. Encoded protein: CASTLRLWGQPQHF.

This chain uses TRBV14 with TRBJ2-3; no firm D call. Trimming stripped 1 base from V and 1 base from J, with 6 bases between. This CDR3 is 14 amino acids long. In germline, CDR1 is SGHDN, CDR2 FVKESK. The CDR3 spells CASSQVSGTDTQYF. DNA for the CDR3: TGTGCCAGCAGCCAAGTTTCGGGCACAGATACGCAGTATTTT. The whole variable domain, remainder taken from reference TRBV14 and TRBJ2-3, is EAGVTQFPSHSVIEKGQTVTLRCDPISGHDNLYWYRRVMGKEIKFLLHFVKESKQDESGMPNNRFLAERTGGTYSTLKVQPAELEDSGVYFCASSQVSGTDTQYFGPGTRLTVL.

The chain joins TRBV30 to TRBJ2-3; TRBD2 matches 7 bases. Per germline, CDR1 GTSNPN and CDR2 SVGIG (reference sequence). Losses at the gene ends were 2 bases for V and 0 bases for J; bases not matched to a gene: 11. CDR3 length: 17 amino acids. CDR3 residues: CAWSRTRTSSSTDTQYF. CDR3 nucleotides: TGTGCCTGGAGTCGTACCCGGACTAGTAGCAGCACAGATACGCAGTATTTT.

Here the CDR3 reads CASSLFQGSGANVLTF. The CDR3 DNA is TGTGCCAGCAGTTTATTCCAGGGTTCTGGGGCCAACGTCCTGACTTTC. V gene TRBV27 combines with J gene TRBJ2-6, with D perhaps TRBD1 (5 bases). V lost 1 base and J 1 base, leaving 8 bases between the germline ends. In germline, CDR1 is MNHEY, CDR2 SMNVEV (reference sequence). The CDR3 has 16 residues.

This clone appeared a few times. The CDR3 DNA reads as TGCAGCGTTCGTTTGACAGGGGGCACAGATACGCAGTATTTT. Translated, it gives CSVRLTGGTDTQYF. The chain carries TRBV29-1 and TRBJ2-3; TRBD1 matches 8 bases. This CDR3 has 14 residues. Losses at the gene ends were 5 bases for V and 1 base for J; bases not matched to a gene: 5. CDR1 and CDR2 (germline): SQVTM, ANQGSEA.

This chain links TRBV7-2 with TRBJ2-7; D is ambiguous. The V gene's germline CDR1 is SGHTA and CDR2 FQGNSA. The CDR3 runs to 13 residues. V lost 5 bases and J 6 bases, leaving 14 bases between the germline ends. The CDR3 reads CASSADPMAEQYF. DNA for the CDR3: TGTGCCAGCAGCGCCGATCCCATGGCCGAGCAGTACTTC. Variable domain in full (rest from reference TRBV7-2 and TRBJ2-7): GAGVSQSPSNKVTEKGKDVELRCDPISGHTALYWYRQSLGQGLEFLIYFQGNSAPDKSGLPSDRFSAERTGGSVSTLTIQRTQQEDSAVYLCASSADPMAEQYFGPGTRLTVT.

Only a few counts were recorded for this clone. The rearrangement links TRBV9 to TRBJ2-6, with D maybe TRBD2 (5 bases). This CDR3 contains 14 residues. Trimming took off 5 bases at V and 4 bases at J, with 10 bases between the two ends. Germline CDR1 reads SGDLS; CDR2 reads YYNGEE. Here the CDR3 reads CASSRTGGANVLTF. The DNA of the CDR3 is TGTGCCAGCAGTCGGACGGGAGGGGCCAACGTCCTGACTTTC. Looking up the rest from reference TRBV9 and TRBJ2-6 gives the full variable domain: DSGVTQTPKHLITATGQRVTLRCSPRSGDLSVYWYQQSLDQGLQFLIQYYNGEERAKGNILERFSAQQFPDLHSELNLSSLELGDSALYFCASSRTGGANVLTFGAGSRLTVL.

In its sample, this clone was seen a few times. The chain carries TRBV7-6 and TRBJ2-3, with a tentative D call TRBD1 (6 bases). V was cut by 5 bases and J by 6 bases, with 18 bases left in between. Germline V lookup: CDR1 SGHVS, CDR2 FNYEAQ. The CDR3 has 15 amino acids. The CDR3 sequence: CASSPPGHLLDTQYF. The DNA of the CDR3 is TGTGCCAGCAGCCCGCCGGGACACCTGCTGGATACGCAGTATTTT.

The V call is TRBV4-3, the J call TRBJ2-3; TRBD1 matches at 9 bases. The CDR3 consists of 17 residues. Trimming cost V 0 bases and J 7 bases; bases outside gene matches: 11. Germline CDR1 reads LGHNA; CDR2 reads YSLEER. This CDR3 reads CASSQDPGTGPFNTQYF. CDR3 DNA: TGCGCCAGCAGCCAAGATCCGGGGACAGGGCCATTCAATACGCAGTATTTT.

This sequence joins TRBV7-3 and TRBJ2-1; 10 positions agree with TRBD1. Germline V gene sequence: CDR1 SGHTA, CDR2 FQGTGA. V shed 5 bases, J shed 5 bases, and the junction held 12 bases outside the gene matches. The CDR3 spans 17 residues. The CDR3 is CASSASSGTGDHNEQFF. The DNA for the CDR3 is TGTGCCAGCAGCGCCTCCTCCGGGACAGGGGACCACAATGAGCAGTTCTTC.

This clone appeared a few times. The rearrangement joins TRBV9 to TRBJ2-3; 14 nucleotides match TRBD2. This CDR3 comprises 17 residues. Unmatched junction bases numbered 5, after V lost 0 bases and J lost 5 bases. Germline CDR1 is SGDLS and CDR2 is YYNGEE. This CDR3 is CASSVGGLAGGKDTQYF. The CDR3, as DNA: TGTGCCAGCAGCGTAGGCGGACTAGCGGGGGGAAAAGATACGCAGTATTTT.

The genes are TRBV5-6 and TRBJ2-5, with D possibly TRBD2 on 5 matching bases. The CDR3 is made up of 15 amino acids. CDR1 SGHDT and CDR2 YYEEEE come from the germline V gene. The germline V and J ends were trimmed by 0 bases and 1 base, with 10 bases remaining between them. CDR3 loop: CASSLAGKSQETQYF. The CDR3 region has the DNA TGTGCCAGCAGCTTGGCCGGGAAAAGCCAAGAGACCCAGTACTTC. Full variable domain (missing parts from reference TRBV5-6 and TRBJ2-5): DAGVTQSPTHLIKTRGQQVTLRCSPKSGHDTVSWYQQALGQGPQFIFQYYEEEERQRGNFPDRFSGHQFPNYSSELNVNALLLGDSALYLCASSLAGKSQETQYFGPGTRLLVL.

Only a few counts were recorded for this clone. V gene TRBV7-2 combines with J gene TRBJ1-1; TRBD1 might be the D (5 bases). CDR1 is SGHTA, CDR2 FQGNSA, per germline. This CDR3 is 14 amino acids long. Trimming removed 1 base at V and 1 base at J, with 7 bases between. CDR3 sequence reads: CASSLDRTNTEAFF. As DNA, the CDR3 is TGTGCCAGCAGCTTAGACAGGACGAACACTGAAGCTTTCTTT.

The sample holds a few counts of this clone. The CDR3 is CASSLDRWTYEQYV. CDR3 bases: TGTGCCAGCAGCTTAGACAGGTGGACCTACGAGCAGTACGTC. The chain combines TRBV11-1 with TRBJ2-7; possibly TRBD1 for D (5 bases). Germline CDR1 SGHAT, CDR2 FQDESV (reference sequence). Between the trimmed V and J ends, which lost 1 base and 2 bases, there was a span of 9 bases. There are 14 residues in the CDR3.

This chain uses TRBV6-1 with TRBJ2-7; D may be TRBD2 (5 bases). The CDR3 extends over 11 amino acids. Between the trimmed V and J ends, which lost 4 bases and 4 bases, there was a span of 5 bases. Germline V gene lookup returns CDR1 MNHNS and CDR2 SASEGT. The CDR3 is CASSGGYEQYF. The CDR3 DNA reads TGTGCCAGCAGTGGAGGGTACGAGCAGTACTTC.

This chain joins TRBV2 and TRBJ2-7; TRBD2 agrees at 7 bases. The CDR3 has 13 amino acids. CDR1 and CDR2 from the germline V gene are SNHLY and FYNNEI. V was pared by 4 bases and J by 6 bases, with 6 bases of the junction left unmatched. The CDR3 sequence: CASSGLAPFEQYF. The CDR3 region has the DNA TGTGCCAGCAGTGGACTAGCCCCCTTCGAGCAGTACTTC. The variable domain in full, with the rest retrieved from reference TRBV2 and TRBJ2-7, is EPEVTQTPSHQVTQMGQEVILRCVPISNHLYFYWYRQILGQKVEFLVSFYNNEISEKSEIFDDQFSVERPDGSNFTLKIRSTKLEDSAMYFCASSGLAPFEQYFGPGTRLTVT.

This chain connects TRBV4-3 to TRBJ2-1, with 8 bases that match TRBD2. V lost 1 base, J lost 6 bases, and 8 bases stayed unmatched. Per germline, CDR1 LGHNA and CDR2 YSLEER. CDR3 length: 16 residues. CDR3 bases: TGCGCCAGCAGCCAAGTGGGACTAGGGGGATTCAATGAGCAGTTCTTC. It translates to CASSQVGLGGFNEQFF.